The 24 T cell receptor beta chains presented below share a single source sample, sequenced in a study of CD8+ T cells in alopecia areata. Sampling of alopecia areata patients yielded lesional scalp punch biopsies as well as peripheral blood. cDNA reverse transcribed from extracted RNA served as the sequencing template. The assay was immunoSEQ multiplex PCR, and TCRdb's table has in-frame clones only and misses some. This table has approximately 7,800 clones, around 64% appearing once. The input for sequencing was skin, taken at week 0. The receptors originated from a human donor with alopecia areata.

By share, this clone ranks as large. The chain links TRBV10-3 to TRBJ1-1; D uncertain. The V end was cut by 1 base, the J end by 1 base, with 10 bases between. In germline, CDR1 is ENHRY, CDR2 SYGVKD. The CDR3 loop spans 15 amino acids. The CDR3 DNA follows: TGTGCCATCAGTGAGTTTATGGACGGGAACACTGAAGCTTTCTTT. The encoded protein is CAISEFMDGNTEAFF.

Only a few counts were recorded for this clone. The chain joins TRBV29-1 to TRBJ2-1; 10 bases are a match to TRBD2. Germline loops: CDR1 SQVTM, CDR2 ANQGSEA. The CDR3 loop spans 14 amino acids. J was trimmed by 5 bases and V by 4 bases; bases with no gene match: 5. Written as DNA, the CDR3 is TGCAGCGTTGTCGGACTAGCGGCAGACAATGAGCAGTTCTTC. Protein: CSVVGLAADNEQFF.

The chain uses TRBV7-6 and TRBJ2-1, with D perhaps matching TRBD2 (6 bases). The V and J ends lost 0 bases and 0 bases respectively, with 15 bases between them. CDR3 length: 18 residues. CDR1 is SGHVS and CDR2 is FNYEAQ in the germline V gene. CDR3 amino acids: CASSLATRFWDSYNEQFF. CDR3 coding DNA: TGTGCCAGCAGCTTAGCGACTAGGTTTTGGGACTCCTACAATGAGCAGTTCTTC. Complete variable domain (other parts from reference TRBV7-6 and TRBJ2-1): GAGVSQSPRYKVTKRGQDVALRCDPISGHVSLYWYRQALGQGPEFLTYFNYEAQQDKSGLPNDRFSAERPEGSISTLTIQRTEQRDSAMYRCASSLATRFWDSYNEQFFGPGTRLTVL.

The J gene is TRBJ2-5, the V gene TRBV5-4; D is perhaps TRBD1 (5 bases). Trimming removed 0 bases at V and 1 base at J, with 7 bases between. From germline, CDR1 is SGHNT and CDR2 YYREEE (reference sequence). CDR3 length: 14 residues. This chain's CDR3 is CASSLDRSQETQYF. The CDR3 DNA reads as TGTGCCAGCAGCTTGGACAGGAGCCAAGAGACCCAGTACTTC.

CDR3 DNA: TGTGCCAGCAGCTCGCGACAGGGGTCGGAGACCCAGTACTTC. This translates into CASSSRQGSETQYF. V gene TRBV7-2 combines with J gene TRBJ2-5, with TRBD1 identical over 8 bases. Trimming cost V 4 bases and J 5 bases; bases outside gene matches: 6. The germline V gene encodes CDR1 SGHTA and CDR2 FQGNSA. This CDR3 has 14 residues.

The chain uses TRBV9 and TRBJ2-1, with 7 nucleotides matching TRBD2. CDR3 size: 16 residues. V was clipped by 0 bases and J by 7 bases; unmatched bases: 10. Per germline, CDR1 SGDLS and CDR2 YYNGEE. The CDR3: CASSVGNGGSVNEQFF. CDR3 in DNA: TGTGCCAGCAGCGTAGGAAATGGCGGGAGCGTGAATGAGCAGTTCTTC.

The chain uses TRBV11-1 and TRBJ2-1, with TRBD2 identical over 7 bases. This CDR3 contains 14 residues. The germline V gene has CDR1 SGHAT and CDR2 FQDESV (reference sequence). V was clipped by 10 bases and J by 1 base; unmatched bases: 7. The CDR3 reads CATSGRPSYNEQFF. CDR3 DNA sequence: TGTGCCACATCCGGGAGGCCATCCTACAATGAGCAGTTCTTC.

The chain's CDR3 is CASSLGHANTEAFF. The DNA for the CDR3 is TGCGCCAGCAGCTTGGGACACGCGAACACTGAAGCTTTCTTT. The chain joins TRBV5-1 to TRBJ1-1; D remains ambiguous. CDR3 length: 14 amino acids. Deletions cut 0 bases from V and 1 base from J, with 7 bases between. Per the germline V gene, CDR1 is SGHRS and CDR2 is YFSETQ.

The chain uses TRBV9 and TRBJ2-2; 11 bases match TRBD2. The V gene's germline CDR1 is SGDLS and CDR2 YYNGEE. After removal of 4 bases from V and 4 bases from J, the junction contained 3 bases not matched to a gene. The CDR3 is made up of 15 amino acids. The CDR3 region has the DNA TGTGCCAGCAGCTTAGCGGGGGGGACCACCGGGGAGCTGTTTTTT. Its translation is CASSLAGGTTGELFF. Variable domain in full (rest from reference TRBV9 and TRBJ2-2): DSGVTQTPKHLITATGQRVTLRCSPRSGDLSVYWYQQSLDQGLQFLIQYYNGEERAKGNILERFSAQQFPDLHSELNLSSLELGDSALYFCASSLAGGTTGELFFGEGSRLTVL.

The V call is TRBV9, the J call TRBJ2-7, with TRBD1 matching 7 bases. V lost 4 bases to trimming and J lost 5 bases; unmatched junction nucleotides: 6. CDR1 SGDLS and CDR2 YYNGEE come from the germline V gene. The CDR3 contains 13 residues. CDR3 region: CASSIGTDHEQYF. CDR3 DNA sequence: TGTGCCAGCAGCATCGGGACAGATCACGAGCAGTACTTC.

Only a few counts were recorded for this clone. The chain carries TRBV5-1 and TRBJ2-5, with D tentatively TRBD2 (6 bases). The J call may be faulty, since TRBJ2-7 better matches the DNA end. Germline CDR1 and CDR2: SGHRS and YFSETQ. The CDR3 sequence is 15 residues long. CDR3 nucleotides: TGCGCCAGCAGCCCGGAATTTCGGACTAACTACGAGCAGTACTTC. As protein: CASSPEFRTNYEQYF.

In the case of this clone: At one of its ends the junction is not consistent with the germline gene, which may arise from a read error. Other DNA variants within this sample encode the same CDR3. The chain uses TRBV19 and TRBJ2-7, with D possibly TRBD1 on 6 matching bases. The CDR3 length is 14 residues. The germline gives CDR1 LNHDA, CDR2 SQIVND (reference sequence). This CDR3 is CASSMVGGPYEQYF. The CDR3 DNA follows: TGTGCCAGTAGTATGGTAGGGGGACCCTACGAGCAGTACTTT.

In its sample, this clone was seen a few times. This chain joins TRBV19 and TRBJ2-3; TRBD2 agrees at 11 bases. With V trimmed by 5 bases and J by 6 bases, 7 bases remained unmatched. Germline CDR1 reads LNHDA; CDR2 reads SQIVND (reference sequence). This CDR3 is 15 amino acids long. The chain's CDR3 is CASSVTSGSADTQYF. CDR3 coding DNA: TGTGCCAGTAGTGTTACTAGCGGGAGTGCTGATACGCAGTATTTT.

This chain connects TRBV7-3 to TRBJ2-2; D is unresolved. The CDR3 sequence is 14 residues long. The germline V gene has CDR1 SGHTA and CDR2 FQGTGA. The ends were cut back, 6 bases at V and 6 bases at J, with 14 bases in the middle. CDR3 amino acids: CASRPDRVAGELFF. Here the CDR3 DNA reads TGTGCCAGCAGACCCGATCGCGTGGCCGGGGAGCTGTTTTTT.

The V gene is TRBV6-6, the J gene TRBJ1-1; D call uncertain. The germline V and J ends were trimmed by 7 bases and 3 bases, with 15 bases remaining between them. This CDR3 region has 14 residues. Germline lookup yields CDR1 MNHNY and CDR2 SVGAGI (reference sequence). The CDR3 DNA is TGTGCCAGCAATCCCGGGCCGGGCTACACTGAAGCTTTCTTT. Its translation is CASNPGPGYTEAFF.

J is TRBJ2-3 and V is TRBV5-1, with no clear D. The V and J ends lost 4 bases and 2 bases respectively, with 11 bases between them. There are 14 residues in the CDR3. Germline CDR1 SGHRS, CDR2 YFSETQ. CDR3 nucleotides: TGCGCCAGCAGCGATCCAAGTCTCACAGATACGCAGTATTTT. It specifies CASSDPSLTDTQYF. The whole variable domain, remainder taken from reference TRBV5-1 and TRBJ2-3, is KAGVTQTPRYLIKTRGQQVTLSCSPISGHRSVSWYQQTPGQGLQFLFEYFSETQRNKGNFPGRFSGRQFSNSRSEMNVSTLELGDSALYLCASSDPSLTDTQYFGPGTRLTVL.

This clone was picked up a small number of times. This chain connects TRBV4-3 to TRBJ1-2; maybe TRBD1 (5 bases). Germline assignment: CDR1 LGHNA and CDR2 YSLEER. V lost 3 bases, J lost 5 bases, and 13 bases lay in between. The CDR3 is 14 amino acids. The CDR3 nucleotides read TGCGCCAGCAGCCATTGGGCAGGGAGATATGGCTACACCTTC. Translating it yields CASSHWAGRYGYTF.

The chain recombines TRBV15 with TRBJ2-7; D may be TRBD2 (5 bases). The germline V gene has CDR1 LNHNV and CDR2 YYDKDF (reference sequence). The length of the CDR3 is 17 residues. Trimming cost V 0 bases and J 6 bases, with 21 bases left between them. Here the CDR3 DNA reads TGTGCCACCAGCAGAGATGTCGGTGAGGGCGCGAGGGTCGAGCAGTACTTC. It yields the protein CATSRDVGEGARVEQYF.

The chain carries TRBV27 and TRBJ1-2; 8 positions match TRBD1. The germline CDR1 and CDR2 sequences are MNHEY and SMNVEV (reference sequence). The CDR3 is 16 residues long. With 6 bases clipped from V and 2 bases from J, the junction kept 11 bases outside the gene matches. The CDR3 reads CASSLATGQGNYGYTF. CDR3 DNA sequence: TGTGCCAGCAGCCTAGCAACAGGACAGGGAAACTATGGCTACACCTTC.

The chain recombines TRBV19 with TRBJ1-2, with D uncertain. CDR1 and CDR2 (germline): LNHDA, SQIVND (reference sequence). Trimming stripped 5 bases from V and 5 bases from J, with 12 bases between. CDR3 length: 13 amino acids. The chain's CDR3 is CASSQNTRYGYTF. CDR3 DNA sequence: TGTGCCAGTAGTCAGAACACAAGGTATGGCTACACCTTC.

This chain joins TRBV5-1 and TRBJ1-1, with D perhaps matching TRBD1 (5 bases). Deletions cut 0 bases from V and 4 bases from J, with 7 bases between. The germline gives CDR1 SGHRS, CDR2 YFSETQ. The CDR3 is 13 residues long. The chain's CDR3 is CASSLEGATEAFF. The CDR3 DNA sequence: TGCGCCAGCAGCTTGGAAGGGGCCACTGAAGCTTTCTTT.

V is TRBV27 and J is TRBJ1-6; D is unresolved. The CDR3 runs to 12 residues. CDR1 MNHEY and CDR2 SMNVEV come from the germline V gene (reference sequence). V was shortened by 6 bases and J by 10 bases, with 10 bases between the two germline ends. CDR3 in amino acids: CASSAYESPLHF. In DNA form, the CDR3 reads TGTGCCAGCAGCGCATACGAATCACCCCTCCACTTT.

Notes on this clone: At one end, the junction sequence differs from germline, possibly due to a read error. This sequence joins TRBV5-1 and TRBJ2-1; D is undetermined. Germline CDR1 is SGHRS and CDR2 is YFSETQ. The CDR3 extends over 14 amino acids. The CDR3 reads CASSLGDFNNELFF. The DNA for the CDR3 is TGCGCCAGCAGCTTGGGCGATTTTAACAATGAGCTGTTCTTC.

This clone appeared a few times. The V gene is TRBV5-1, the J gene TRBJ2-1, with unresolved D. This CDR3 spans 16 amino acids. Trimming removed 0 bases at V and 0 bases at J, with 10 bases between. Germline CDR1 reads SGHRS; CDR2 reads YFSETQ. The CDR3 DNA sequence: TGCGCCAGCAGCTTGGACCTCCTGAGCTCCTACAATGAGCAGTTCTTC. Its protein is CASSLDLLSSYNEQFF.